These T cell receptor beta chains were read from a single sample in a study of beta chain features in type 1 diabetes. Using immunoSEQ multiplex PCR, the repertoire was profiled, and TCRdb retains in-frame clones only, with some absent. Altogether approximately 280,000 clones are present, about 15% being singletons, with the ten largest covering around 0.015%. Sequencing was performed on naive CD4+ T cells from blood. These receptors were obtained from a man aged 18 to 29 with type 1 diabetes. The CDR3 runs from the conserved cysteine through the conserved F or W. Each record gives: D gene, J gene, clone size, V gene, CDR3 protein, CDR3 DNA. D genes are given only for firm matches. Expanded clones are given a class, and other clones once, few, many or no size at all.

D gene: NA; J gene: TRBJ2-4; clone size: many; V gene: TRBV28; CDR3 protein: CASTNPGDIQYF; CDR3 DNA: TGTGCCAGCACCAACCCGGGTGACATTCAGTACTTC
D gene: NA; J gene: TRBJ2-2; clone size: NA; V gene: TRBV6-1; CDR3 protein: CASILKGGPGELFF; CDR3 DNA: TGTGCCAGCATCCTTAAAGGAGGCCCAGGGGAGCTGTTTTTT
D gene: TRBD1; J gene: TRBJ1-4; clone size: NA; V gene: TRBV29-1; CDR3 protein: CSVVRGQANEKLFF; CDR3 DNA: TGCAGCGTTGTTAGGGGGCAGGCTAATGAAAAACTGTTTTTT
D gene: NA; J gene: TRBJ2-5; clone size: many; V gene: TRBV7-9; CDR3 protein: CASSKLTETQYF; CDR3 DNA: TGTGCCAGCAGCAAACTCACGGAGACCCAGTACTTC
D gene: NA; J gene: TRBJ2-7; clone size: NA; V gene: TRBV19; CDR3 protein: CASSSSRTGTYEQYF; CDR3 DNA: TGTGCCAGTAGTAGCTCACGGACGGGAACCTACGAGCAGTACTTC
D gene: TRBD1; J gene: TRBJ1-2; clone size: few; V gene: TRBV7-9; CDR3 protein: CASSEQGRLSYGYTF; CDR3 DNA: TGTGCCAGCAGCGAACAGGGGAGGCTCAGCTATGGCTACACCTTC
D gene: NA; J gene: TRBJ2-7; clone size: few; V gene: TRBV5-6; CDR3 protein: CASSLERSEQYF; CDR3 DNA: TGTGCCAGCAGCTTGGAAAGGAGCGAGCAGTACTTC
D gene: NA; J gene: TRBJ1-5; clone size: NA; V gene: TRBV5-1; CDR3 protein: CASSLAGSEYGQPQHF; CDR3 DNA: TGCGCCAGCAGCTTGGCAGGGTCGGAATATGGTCAGCCCCAGCATTTT
D gene: TRBD2; J gene: TRBJ2-1; clone size: NA; V gene: TRBV29-1; CDR3 protein: CSVEDRREGLNEQFF; CDR3 DNA: TGCAGCGTTGAAGACAGGCGGGAGGGCCTCAATGAGCAGTTCTTC
D gene: NA; J gene: TRBJ2-7; clone size: few; V gene: TRBV6-6; CDR3 protein: CACGQTTYEQYF; CDR3 DNA: TGTGCCTGCGGACAGACTACCTACGAGCAGTACTTC
D gene: NA; J gene: TRBJ2-1; clone size: few; V gene: TRBV30; CDR3 protein: CAWSVRGAGEQFF; CDR3 DNA: TGTGCCTGGAGTGTAAGAGGGGCGGGGGAGCAGTTCTTC
D gene: TRBD1; J gene: TRBJ1-2; clone size: NA; V gene: TRBV15; CDR3 protein: CATSRSRQGPNYGYTF; CDR3 DNA: TGTGCCACCAGCAGATCTAGACAGGGGCCCAACTATGGCTACACCTTC
D gene: TRBD2; J gene: TRBJ2-3; clone size: NA; V gene: TRBV5-6; CDR3 protein: CASSFRGGTDTQYF; CDR3 DNA: TGTGCCAGCAGCTTTCGGGGGGGCACAGATACGCAGTATTTT
D gene: NA; J gene: TRBJ1-3; clone size: NA; V gene: TRBV30; CDR3 protein: CAWRRGLSSGNTIYF; CDR3 DNA: TGTGCCTGGAGGAGGGGACTTTCTTCTGGAAACACCATATATTTT
D gene: NA; J gene: TRBJ2-6; clone size: few; V gene: TRBV4-2; CDR3 protein: CASSQIGAANVLTF; CDR3 DNA: TGTGCCAGCAGCCAGATAGGGGCCGCCAACGTCCTGACTTTC
D gene: TRBD1; J gene: TRBJ2-1; clone size: NA; V gene: TRBV29-1; CDR3 protein: CSVERGPGGNEQFF; CDR3 DNA: TGCAGCGTTGAAAGGGGGCCAGGGGGTAATGAGCAGTTCTTC
D gene: TRBD1; J gene: TRBJ2-7; clone size: NA; V gene: TRBV25-1; CDR3 protein: CASSEGPGQGQNRQYF; CDR3 DNA: TGTGCCAGCAGTGAAGGGCCGGGACAGGGTCAAAATAGGCAGTACTTC
D gene: TRBD1; J gene: TRBJ1-1; clone size: NA; V gene: TRBV7-2; CDR3 protein: CASSWMSQGVTEAFF; CDR3 DNA: TGTGCCAGCAGCTGGATGTCACAGGGGGTGACTGAAGCTTTCTTT
D gene: NA; J gene: TRBJ1-2; clone size: few; V gene: TRBV10-2; CDR3 protein: CASSLTGGTNYGYTF; CDR3 DNA: TGCGCCAGCAGTCTAACAGGAGGGACTAACTATGGCTACACCTTC
D gene: TRBD1; J gene: TRBJ1-3; clone size: NA; V gene: TRBV7-2; CDR3 protein: CASSPDRASGNTIYF; CDR3 DNA: TGTGCCAGCAGCCCCGACAGGGCCTCTGGAAACACCATATATTTT
D gene: NA; J gene: TRBJ1-1; clone size: NA; V gene: TRBV29-1; CDR3 protein: CSVAMNTEAFF; CDR3 DNA: TGCAGCGTTGCCATGAACACTGAAGCTTTCTTT
D gene: NA; J gene: TRBJ2-1; clone size: few; V gene: TRBV5-1; CDR3 protein: CASSSPGRGREQFF; CDR3 DNA: TGCGCCAGCAGCTCCCCCGGCAGGGGACGGGAGCAGTTCTTC
D gene: NA; J gene: TRBJ1-5; clone size: few; V gene: TRBV28; CDR3 protein: CASSFTVRAQHF; CDR3 DNA: TGTGCCAGCAGTTTCACCGTGAGGGCCCAGCATTTT
D gene: NA; J gene: TRBJ2-3; clone size: few; V gene: TRBV18; CDR3 protein: CASSPRQGGSDTQYF; CDR3 DNA: TGTGCCAGCTCACCACGACAGGGAGGTTCAGATACGCAGTATTTT
D gene: NA; J gene: TRBJ2-2; clone size: few; V gene: TRBV14; CDR3 protein: CASSHGTGELFF; CDR3 DNA: TGTGCCAGCAGCCACGGGACCGGGGAGCTGTTTTTT
D gene: TRBD1; J gene: TRBJ2-3; clone size: few; V gene: TRBV7-9; CDR3 protein: CASSTEGQGAISTDTQYF; CDR3 DNA: TGTGCCAGCAGCACCGAAGGTCAGGGGGCGATTAGCACAGATACGCAGTATTTT
D gene: NA; J gene: TRBJ2-5; clone size: few; V gene: TRBV7-2; CDR3 protein: CASSLNREETQYF; CDR3 DNA: TGTGCCAGCAGCTTAAATCGGGAAGAGACCCAGTACTTC
D gene: TRBD2; J gene: TRBJ2-3; clone size: NA; V gene: TRBV29-1; CDR3 protein: CSVPPGTSGGKRTDTQYF; CDR3 DNA: TGCAGCGTCCCTCCGGGGACTAGCGGGGGAAAACGCACAGATACGCAGTATTTT
D gene: TRBD1; J gene: TRBJ2-5; clone size: few; V gene: TRBV30; CDR3 protein: CAWSNTDRGETQYF; CDR3 DNA: TGTGCCTGGAGCAATACAGACAGGGGAGAGACCCAGTACTTC
D gene: TRBD1; J gene: TRBJ1-2; clone size: NA; V gene: TRBV30; CDR3 protein: CACAGTGTNYGYTF; CDR3 DNA: TGTGCCTGCGCGGGGACAGGGACCAACTATGGCTACACCTTC
D gene: TRBD1; J gene: TRBJ2-1; clone size: few; V gene: TRBV5-4; CDR3 protein: CASTSSRDRAGEQFF; CDR3 DNA: TGTGCCAGCACCTCATCCCGGGACAGGGCTGGGGAGCAGTTCTTC